These 29 T cell receptor beta chains were all obtained from the same sample, sequenced in a study of control samples from healthy donors and cancer patients. Some clones are missing from TCRdb's copy, which holds only in-frame ones; the method was immunoSEQ multiplex PCR. Found here are 150,000 to 200,000 clones, over 85% of them singletons; the top ten hold more than 10%. Material for sequencing was blood. The receptors here all came from a man under 40 in good health.

The CDR3 DNA reads TGTGCCAGCAGTTTAGCGGGAGAGGCGTACGAGCAGTACTTC. Its protein is CASSLAGEAYEQYF. This rearrangement joins TRBV3-1 (or the pseudogene TRBV3-2) to TRBJ2-7, with 9 positions matching TRBD2. Per germline, CDR1 LGHDT and CDR2 YNNKEL (reference sequence). V gave up 6 bases and J gave up 4 bases; unmatched junction bases: 7. The CDR3 spans 14 residues.

The rearrangement links TRBV2 to TRBJ1-1; 8 bases fit TRBD1. The CDR3 has 16 amino acids. The ends lost 5 bases at V and 5 bases at J; junction bases unmatched: 13. Germline CDR1 and CDR2: SNHLY and FYNNEI. CDR3 in DNA: TGTGCCAGCAGTACCCGCCCGACAGGGGTGGGGACTGAAGCTTTCTTT. Protein product: CASSTRPTGVGTEAFF.

The chain combines TRBV28 with TRBJ1-4, with D perhaps TRBD1 (5 bases). V shed 3 bases and J shed 0 bases, with 8 bases lying between them. Germline CDR1 MDHEN, CDR2 SYDVKM. The CDR3 contains 15 residues. The CDR3 here is CASSFRGATNEKLFF. The CDR3 nucleotides are TGTGCCAGCAGTTTTAGGGGTGCAACTAATGAAAAACTGTTTTTT.

The V and J genes are TRBV9 and TRBJ1-1, with 9 bases fitting TRBD1. In germline, CDR1 is SGDLS, CDR2 YYNGEE. This CDR3 is built from 14 residues. V trimming: 0 bases; J trimming: 4 bases; junction bases outside the gene matches: 1. The CDR3 sequence is CASSVADRGTEAFF. The CDR3 bases are TGTGCCAGCAGCGTAGCGGACAGGGGCACTGAAGCTTTCTTT.

The chain carries TRBV7-9 and TRBJ1-2; D is undetermined. Germline V gives CDR1 SEHNR, CDR2 FQNEAQ (reference sequence). V was trimmed by 8 bases and J by 8 bases, leaving 12 bases between them. The CDR3 is made up of 11 amino acids. As DNA, the CDR3 is TGTGCCAGCTCGACGGTTAGGGGCTACACCTTC. This translates into CASSTVRGYTF.

The genes are TRBV6-2 or TRBV6-3 and TRBJ2-7; possible D gene TRBD2, 5 bases. Trimming cost V 5 bases and J 7 bases, with 18 bases left between them. The CDR3 sequence is 14 residues long. Germline V gene data show CDR1 as MNHEY and CDR2 as SVGEGT. CDR3 sequence: CASSQRGLPWEQYF. The CDR3 nucleotides are TGTGCCAGCAGTCAACGCGGACTTCCTTGGGAGCAGTACTTC.

This clone was seen repeatedly, ten times or more. The chain has TRBV7-2 and TRBJ1-1, with D hard to call. Germline V CDR1 and CDR2: SGHTA, FQGNSA. V gave up 2 bases and J gave up 8 bases, with 12 bases separating them. The CDR3 covers 13 residues. The CDR3 is CASSLISRFEAFF. CDR3 DNA: TGTGCCAGCAGCTTAATCTCGCGGTTCGAAGCTTTCTTT.

The chain recombines TRBV7-2 with TRBJ1-1; no reliable D call. CDR1 is SGHTA and CDR2 is FQGNSA in the germline V gene. CDR3 length: 12 residues. The V gene lost 2 bases and the J gene lost 8 bases, with 9 bases spanning the gap. The CDR3 reads CASSLQFTEAFF. DNA for the CDR3: TGTGCCAGCAGCTTACAGTTCACCGAAGCTTTCTTT.

The gene calls are TRBV5-8 and TRBJ2-1; D may be TRBD1 (6 bases). CDR1 SGHTS and CDR2 YDEGEE come from the germline V gene. The CDR3 runs 15 residues. V shed 4 bases and J shed 6 bases, with 17 bases lying between them. The CDR3 DNA reads as TGTGCCAGCAGCCCCGGATCGGGACAACGCAATGAGCAGTTCTTC. Residues: CASSPGSGQRNEQFF.

The chain combines TRBV12-3 or TRBV12-4 with TRBJ2-1; D uncertain. There are 13 residues in the CDR3. V shed 5 bases and J shed 5 bases, with 10 bases lying between them. CDR3: CASSLPLDNEQFF. The CDR3, as DNA: TGTGCCAGCAGTCTACCTCTGGACAATGAGCAGTTCTTC.

This clone was detected only a few times. The J gene is TRBJ2-7, the V gene TRBV7-2, with a weak D call TRBD2 (6 bases). V gave up 5 bases and J gave up 7 bases, with 18 bases separating them. The CDR3 consists of 14 residues. Looked up from germline, CDR1 is SGHTA and CDR2 is FQGNSA. CDR3 sequence: CASSPLASPREQYF. CDR3 nucleotides: TGTGCCAGCAGCCCACTAGCTTCCCCCCGGGAGCAGTACTTC. Full variable domain (rest looked up from reference TRBV7-2 and TRBJ2-7): GAGVSQSPSNKVTEKGKDVELRCDPISGHTALYWYRQSLGQGLEFLIYFQGNSAPDKSGLPSDRFSAERTGGSVSTLTIQRTQQEDSAVYLCASSPLASPREQYFGPGTRLTVT.

This clone has just one count. V gene TRBV12-3 or TRBV12-4 combines with J gene TRBJ2-5, with D unclear. V lost 5 bases and J 5 bases, leaving 6 bases between the germline ends. The CDR3 consists of 11 residues. The CDR3 loop reads CASSAYETQYF. As DNA, the CDR3 is TGTGCCAGCAGTGCATACGAGACCCAGTACTTC.

CDR3 sequence: CAMRTRRISRSGELFF. CDR3 DNA: TGTGCCATGCGGACTAGAAGGATTAGCCGATCCGGGGAGCTGTTTTTT. The rearrangement joins TRBV3-1 (or the pseudogene TRBV3-2) to TRBJ2-2; 7 bases agree with TRBD2. V lost 10 bases and J lost 6; bases outside the gene matches: 17. The CDR3 is made up of 16 amino acids. Per germline, CDR1 LGHDT and CDR2 YNNKEL (reference sequence).

This chain uses TRBV27 with TRBJ1-5; no clear D. The germline CDR1 and CDR2 sequences are MNHEY and SMNVEV (reference sequence). This CDR3 has 13 residues. V was clipped by 5 bases and J by 2 bases, with 7 bases between them. CDR3 sequence (DNA): TGTGCCAGCAGTAGTCTGGGCAATCAGCCCCAGCATTTT. Its translation: CASSSLGNQPQHF.

The chain carries TRBV21-1 and TRBJ2-3; TRBD1 was called by the table and not checked on the DNA. TRBV21-1 represents a pseudogene. The length of the CDR3 is 15 residues. CDR3 bases: TGTGCCAGCAGCCGTACAGGGGCCCTCACAGATACGCAGTATTTT. As protein: CASSRTGALTDTQYF.

The chain carries TRBV15 and TRBJ2-7; D is unresolved. The CDR3 covers 13 residues. Trimming removed 5 bases from V and 2 bases from J, with 10 bases in between. Looked up from germline, CDR1 is LNHNV and CDR2 is YYDKDF (reference sequence). CDR3: CATSLGITYEQYF. Here the CDR3 DNA reads TGTGCCACCAGCCTGGGAATAACCTACGAGCAGTACTTC.

The chain employs TRBV27 and TRBJ2-3; D is perhaps TRBD2 (5 bases). From germline, CDR1 is MNHEY and CDR2 SMNVEV (reference sequence). V was pared by 2 bases and J by 0 bases, with 9 bases between. The CDR3 sequence is 15 residues long. This CDR3 is CASSLPGISTDTQYF. For the CDR3, the DNA is TGTGCCAGCAGTTTACCCGGGATTAGCACAGATACGCAGTATTTT.

This CDR3 is CASSKGPGDAERETQYF. CDR3 DNA: TGTGCCAGTAGTAAGGGTCCCGGAGACGCCGAGAGGGAGACCCAGTACTTC. This chain uses TRBV19 with TRBJ2-5; D call uncertain. CDR3 length: 17 amino acids. Trimming stripped 4 bases from V and 5 bases from J, with 23 bases between. CDR1 is LNHDA, CDR2 SQIVND, per germline (reference sequence).

CDR3 protein: CASSRSGEAFF. In DNA form, the CDR3 reads TGTGCCAGCAGTCGATCTGGTGAAGCTTTCTTT. The chain couples TRBV6-6 to TRBJ1-1; D not resolved. Trimming shortened V by 5 bases and J by 7 bases, and 8 bases separated the two germline ends. The CDR3 contains 11 residues. Per the germline V gene, CDR1 is MNHNY and CDR2 is SVGAGI (reference sequence).

The chain combines TRBV7-2 with TRBJ1-2; no firm D call. Germline V gene data show CDR1 as SGHTA and CDR2 as FQGNSA. V lost 0 bases to trimming and J lost 5 bases, with 7 bases between them. This CDR3 spans 13 amino acids. CDR3 amino acids: CASSLAHRYGYTF. CDR3 nucleotides: TGTGCCAGCAGCTTAGCGCATAGATATGGCTACACCTTC. Filled out from reference TRBV7-2 and TRBJ1-2, the complete variable domain reads GAGVSQSPSNKVTEKGKDVELRCDPISGHTALYWYRQSLGQGLEFLIYFQGNSAPDKSGLPSDRFSAERTGGSVSTLTIQRTQQEDSAVYLCASSLAHRYGYTFGSGTRLTVV.

The CDR3 region is CASSVGGYNQPQHF. DNA for the CDR3: TGTGCCAGCAGCGTAGGGGGGTACAATCAGCCCCAGCATTTT. The chain links TRBV9 to TRBJ1-5, with D maybe TRBD1 (5 bases). V dropped 0 bases and J dropped 3 bases, with 7 bases sitting between them. CDR1 is SGDLS, CDR2 YYNGEE, per germline. The CDR3 is 14 residues long. The full variable domain, in which reference TRBV9 and TRBJ1-5 provide the parts outside the CDR3, is DSGVTQTPKHLITATGQRVTLRCSPRSGDLSVYWYQQSLDQGLQFLIQYYNGEERAKGNILERFSAQQFPDLHSELNLSSLELGDSALYFCASSVGGYNQPQHFGDGTRLSIL.

The chain is built from TRBV7-2 and TRBJ1-3; D gene unclear. Trimming left V 5 bases short and J 0 bases short, with 5 bases between. The CDR3 has 13 residues. CDR1 and CDR2 from the germline V gene are SGHTA and FQGNSA. The CDR3 region has the DNA TGTGCCAGCAGCCAGAGCTCTGGAAACACCATATATTTT. This codes for CASSQSSGNTIYF. The full variable domain, in which reference TRBV7-2 and TRBJ1-3 provide the parts outside the CDR3, is GAGVSQSPSNKVTEKGKDVELRCDPISGHTALYWYRQSLGQGLEFLIYFQGNSAPDKSGLPSDRFSAERTGGSVSTLTIQRTQQEDSAVYLCASSQSSGNTIYFGEGSWLTVV.

This rearrangement joins TRBV27 to TRBJ2-2; D remains ambiguous. There are 13 residues in the CDR3. The germline V and J ends were trimmed by 4 bases and 7 bases, with 10 bases remaining between them. Germline lookup yields CDR1 MNHEY and CDR2 SMNVEV (reference sequence). The CDR3 DNA sequence: TGTGCCAGCAGTTATGCGACCGGCGGGGAGCTGTTTTTT. Translating gives CASSYATGGELFF.

The chain couples TRBV5-1 to TRBJ1-2; 9 nucleotides line up with TRBD1. Germline assignment: CDR1 SGHRS and CDR2 YFSETQ. With 4 bases clipped from V and 4 bases from J, the junction kept 5 bases outside the gene matches. The CDR3 is 14 amino acids. CDR3: CASSKETGGYGYTF. The CDR3 DNA reads as TGCGCCAGCAGCAAAGAGACAGGGGGCTATGGCTACACCTTC.

V and J are TRBV3-1 (or the pseudogene TRBV3-2) and TRBJ2-7; D unclear. CDR1 LGHDT and CDR2 YNNKEL come from the germline V gene (reference sequence). The CDR3 covers 12 residues. The ends were cut back, 1 base at V and 6 bases at J, with 7 bases in the middle. CDR3 DNA: TGTGCCAGCAGCCAAGTCCCGAGCGAGCAGTACTTC. Encoded protein: CASSQVPSEQYF.

The chain recombines TRBV5-5 with TRBJ1-1; D remains ambiguous. CDR1 and CDR2 (germline): SGHKS, YYEKEE (reference sequence). This CDR3 contains 14 residues. V was trimmed by 2 bases and J by 4 bases, leaving 12 bases between them. The CDR3, as DNA: TGTGCCAGCAGCTTAGGCCATCCGAGCACTGAAGCTTTCTTT. Translating gives CASSLGHPSTEAFF.

J is TRBJ2-5 and V is TRBV30; 9 nucleotides align to TRBD2. V lost 3 bases, J lost 6 bases, and 14 bases stayed unmatched. Germline CDR1 GTSNPN, CDR2 SVGIG (reference sequence). The CDR3 loop spans 16 amino acids. The CDR3 sequence: CAWSVGGGRGGKTQYF. CDR3 nucleotide sequence: TGTGCCTGGAGCGTGGGTGGCGGGAGGGGCGGAAAGACCCAGTACTTC.

This clone was seen a single time. CDR3 in amino acids: CASSLAFRQAYEQYF. DNA for the CDR3: TGTGCCAGCAGCTTGGCCTTTCGGCAGGCCTACGAGCAGTACTTC. The chain recombines TRBV5-6 with TRBJ2-7; D remains ambiguous. The CDR3 covers 15 residues. Between the trimmed V and J ends, which lost 0 bases and 2 bases, there was a span of 12 bases. In germline, CDR1 is SGHDT, CDR2 YYEEEE.

The CDR3 loop is CASSLTPGQGTDTQYF. The CDR3 region has the DNA TGTGCCAGCAGCCTCACACCGGGACAGGGCACAGATACGCAGTATTTT. V usage is TRBV7-3 and J usage is TRBJ2-3, with 8 bases identical to TRBD1. The CDR3 has 16 residues. Per the germline V gene, CDR1 is SGHTA and CDR2 is FQGTGA. The V gene end was trimmed by 5 bases and the J gene end by 1 base; junction bases not matched to a gene: 8.